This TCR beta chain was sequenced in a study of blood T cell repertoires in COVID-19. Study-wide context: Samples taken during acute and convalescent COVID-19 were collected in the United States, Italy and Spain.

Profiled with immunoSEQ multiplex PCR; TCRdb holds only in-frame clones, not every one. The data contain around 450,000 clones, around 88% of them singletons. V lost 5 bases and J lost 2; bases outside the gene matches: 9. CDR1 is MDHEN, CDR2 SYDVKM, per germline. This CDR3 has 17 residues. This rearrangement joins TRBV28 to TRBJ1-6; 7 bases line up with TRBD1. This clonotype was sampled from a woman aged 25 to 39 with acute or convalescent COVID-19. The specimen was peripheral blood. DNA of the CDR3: TGTGCCAGCAGTCGAGCGCAGGGGGGCCCCTATAATTCACCCCTCCACTTT. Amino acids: CASSRAQGGPYNSPLHF.